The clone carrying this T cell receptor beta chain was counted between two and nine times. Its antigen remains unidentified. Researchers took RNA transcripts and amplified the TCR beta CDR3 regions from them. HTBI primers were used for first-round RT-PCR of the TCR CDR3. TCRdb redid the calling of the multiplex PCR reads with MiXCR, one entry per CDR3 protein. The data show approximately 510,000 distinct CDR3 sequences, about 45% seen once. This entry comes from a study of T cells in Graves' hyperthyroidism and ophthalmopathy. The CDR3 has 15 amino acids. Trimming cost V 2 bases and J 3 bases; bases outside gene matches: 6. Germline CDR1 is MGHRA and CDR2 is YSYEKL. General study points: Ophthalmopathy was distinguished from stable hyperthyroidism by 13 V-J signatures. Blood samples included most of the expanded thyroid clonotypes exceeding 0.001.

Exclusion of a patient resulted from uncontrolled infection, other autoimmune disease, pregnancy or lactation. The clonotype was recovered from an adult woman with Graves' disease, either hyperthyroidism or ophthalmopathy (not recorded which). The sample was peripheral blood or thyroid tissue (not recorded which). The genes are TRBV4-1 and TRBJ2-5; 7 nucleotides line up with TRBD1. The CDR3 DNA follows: TGCGCCAGCAGCCAACTGGGCAGGGGGAAAGAGACCCAGTACTTC. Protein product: CASSQLGRGKETQYF.